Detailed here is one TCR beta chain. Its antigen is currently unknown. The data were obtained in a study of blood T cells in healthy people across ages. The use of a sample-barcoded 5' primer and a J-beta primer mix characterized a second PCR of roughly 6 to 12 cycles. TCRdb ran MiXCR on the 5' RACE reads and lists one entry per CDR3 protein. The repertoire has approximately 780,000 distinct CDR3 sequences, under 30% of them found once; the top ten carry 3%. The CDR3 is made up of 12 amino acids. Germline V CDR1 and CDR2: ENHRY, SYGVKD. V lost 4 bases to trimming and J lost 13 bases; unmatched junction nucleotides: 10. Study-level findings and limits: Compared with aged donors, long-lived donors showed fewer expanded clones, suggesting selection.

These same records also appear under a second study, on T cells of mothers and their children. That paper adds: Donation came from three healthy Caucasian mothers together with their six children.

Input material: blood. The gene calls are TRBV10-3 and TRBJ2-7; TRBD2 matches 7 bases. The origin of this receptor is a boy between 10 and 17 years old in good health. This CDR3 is CAISGGGGRTYF. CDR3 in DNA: TGTGCCATCAGTGGCGGGGGAGGGCGAACATACTTC.